Below, 28 T cell receptor beta chains from the same sample are listed, as sequenced in a study of blood T cell repertoires in COVID-19. Sequencing used immunoSEQ multiplex PCR; TCRdb keeps in-frame clones, though not all of them. The profile shows 150,000 to 160,000 clones, about four fifths of them singletons. Sequencing was carried out using peripheral blood. These receptors all stem from a woman aged 55-70 years with acute or convalescent COVID-19.

This clone was seen only once. This chain links TRBV5-1 with TRBJ1-5; D is perhaps TRBD1 (5 bases). The CDR3 length is 16 residues. Deletions cut 4 bases from V and 5 bases from J, with 19 bases between. Germline-derived CDR1 and CDR2 are SGHRS and YFSETQ. Here the CDR3 reads CASSPRTSQDDQPQHF. The CDR3 nucleotides are TGCGCCAGCAGCCCCAGGACATCGCAAGACGATCAGCCCCAGCATTTT. Full variable domain (rest looked up from reference TRBV5-1 and TRBJ1-5): KAGVTQTPRYLIKTRGQQVTLSCSPISGHRSVSWYQQTPGQGLQFLFEYFSETQRNKGNFPGRFSGRQFSNSRSEMNVSTLELGDSALYLCASSPRTSQDDQPQHFGDGTRLSIL.

This clone has more than one count but fewer than ten. CDR3 loop: CSVSDRGRPDTQYF. CDR3 in DNA: TGCAGCGTCTCCGACAGGGGGCGGCCAGATACGCAGTATTTT. The rearrangement joins TRBV29-1 to TRBJ2-3, with TRBD1 matching over 10 bases. In germline, CDR1 is SQVTM, CDR2 ANQGSEA. The length of the CDR3 is 14 residues. Germline trimming cut 6 bases from V and 4 bases from J; bases unmatched to any gene: 7.

V gene TRBV7-2 combines with J gene TRBJ1-4, with no clear D. Germline values: CDR1 SGHTA, CDR2 FQGNSA. The CDR3 is 12 amino acids. Between the trimmed V and J ends, which lost 4 bases and 7 bases, there was a span of 7 bases. CDR3: CASSYPSEKLFF. The CDR3 nucleotides are TGTGCCAGCAGCTACCCGAGTGAAAAACTGTTTTTT.

The chain couples TRBV9 to TRBJ2-2, with TRBD1 matching over 8 bases. Per the germline V gene, CDR1 is SGDLS and CDR2 is YYNGEE. The V gene end was trimmed by 4 bases and the J gene end by 7 bases; junction bases not matched to a gene: 6. The CDR3 contains 14 residues. This CDR3 reads CASSLGQAGGELFF. DNA for the CDR3: TGTGCCAGCAGCTTGGGACAGGCGGGCGGGGAGCTGTTTTTT. The complete variable domain, with remaining parts taken from reference TRBV9 and TRBJ2-2, reads DSGVTQTPKHLITATGQRVTLRCSPRSGDLSVYWYQQSLDQGLQFLIQYYNGEERAKGNILERFSAQQFPDLHSELNLSSLELGDSALYFCASSLGQAGGELFFGEGSRLTVL.

This clone occurred a few times. V and J are TRBV5-4 and TRBJ1-1; tentative D call: TRBD1 (5 bases). Germline V gene sequence: CDR1 SGHNT, CDR2 YYREEE (reference sequence). CDR3 length: 11 amino acids. V gave up 5 bases and J gave up 10 bases, with 12 bases separating them. The CDR3 DNA is TGTGCCAGCAGGGGGGACTCTCGAGCTTTCTTT. It encodes CASRGDSRAFF.

The chain combines TRBV2 with TRBJ2-1; a weak D match, TRBD2 (7 bases). V was pared by 2 bases and J by 4 bases, with 12 bases between. The germline V gene encodes CDR1 SNHLY and CDR2 FYNNEI. CDR3 length equals 15 residues. The DNA of the CDR3 is TGTGCCAGCAGTGAAAGGAGGGGGGGATACAATGAGCAGTTCTTC. Translated: CASSERRGGYNEQFF.

The chain is built from TRBV18 and TRBJ2-7; 12 nucleotides agree with TRBD2. V lost 0 bases, J lost 3 bases, and 3 bases stayed unmatched. CDR3 length: 16 residues. Germline V gene data show CDR1 as KGHSH and CDR2 as LQKENI. The CDR3 reads CASSPPEGLAGYEQYF. In nucleotides, the CDR3 is TGTGCCAGCTCACCACCGGAGGGACTAGCGGGCTACGAGCAGTACTTC.

J is TRBJ2-1 and V is TRBV7-9, with 8 bases aligning to TRBD1. The V segment lost 4 bases and the J segment 8 bases; nucleotides outside the gene matches: 7. Germline-derived CDR1 and CDR2 are SEHNR and FQNEAQ (reference sequence). This CDR3 is 14 amino acids long. CDR3 loop: CASSYRTGTHEQFF. In DNA form, the CDR3 reads TGTGCCAGCAGCTACAGGACAGGGACTCATGAGCAGTTCTTC.

The V call is TRBV7-8, the J call TRBJ1-2; D is possibly TRBD1 (5 bases). With 2 bases removed from V and 3 bases from J, the gap between germline ends came to 16 bases. The germline V gene encodes CDR1 SGHVS and CDR2 FQNEAQ. The CDR3 contains 16 residues. For the CDR3, the DNA is TGTGCCAGCAGCTTACCGAGGGACTACACGGACTATGGCTACACCTTC. Protein sequence: CASSLPRDYTDYGYTF.

The V gene is TRBV19, the J gene TRBJ2-2; no firm D call. In germline, CDR1 is LNHDA, CDR2 SQIVND (reference sequence). The CDR3 has 14 residues. The ends were cut back, 9 bases at V and 1 base at J, with 12 bases in the middle. The DNA for the CDR3 is TGTGCCAGCCAGAAACAGCTGAACACCGGGGAGCTGTTTTTT. Protein: CASQKQLNTGELFF.

In this sample, this clone turned up once. The chain couples TRBV24-1 to TRBJ2-1; D possibly corresponds to TRBD1 (5 bases). V was trimmed by 1 base and J by 0 bases, leaving 12 bases between them. Germline V lookup: CDR1 KGHDR, CDR2 SFDVKD. The CDR3 has 17 residues. CDR3 nucleotides: TGTGCCACCAGTGATTTTACGAAGGGGTCCTCCTACAATGAGCAGTTCTTC. It encodes CATSDFTKGSSYNEQFF.

The chain couples TRBV14 to TRBJ1-2, with 9 positions matching TRBD1. The CDR3 covers 13 residues. Germline loops: CDR1 SGHDN, CDR2 FVKESK. V trimming: 5 bases; J trimming: 4 bases; junction bases outside the gene matches: 2. This CDR3 reads CASSDRGSYGYTF. CDR3 sequence (DNA): TGTGCCAGCAGCGACAGGGGGAGCTATGGCTACACCTTC.

The rearrangement links TRBV4-2 to TRBJ1-1; a possible D gene is TRBD1 (6 bases). The CDR3 contains 15 residues. Germline lookup yields CDR1 LGHNA and CDR2 YNFKEQ. Between the trimmed V and J ends, which lost 0 bases and 5 bases, there was a span of 13 bases. The CDR3 region is CASSQDTGSRTEAFF. In DNA, the CDR3 is TGTGCCAGCAGCCAAGATACAGGGTCGAGGACTGAAGCTTTCTTT.

The chain carries TRBV19 and TRBJ1-5, with TRBD1 identical over 7 bases. The CDR3 length is 16 residues. V lost 5 bases to trimming and J lost 7 bases; unmatched junction nucleotides: 14. Germline CDR1 LNHDA, CDR2 SQIVND (reference sequence). CDR3 DNA sequence: TGTGCCAGTAGTGGACAGGCGGGAATGAACGGGCAGCCCCAGCATTTT. Its protein is CASSGQAGMNGQPQHF. The full variable domain, with the rest looked up from reference TRBV19 and TRBJ1-5, is DGGITQSPKYLFRKEGQNVTLSCEQNLNHDAMYWYRQDPGQGLRLIYYSQIVNDFQKGDIAEGYSVSREKKESFPLTVTSAQKNPTAFYLCASSGQAGMNGQPQHFGDGTRLSIL.

CDR3 in DNA: TGTGCCAGTAGTCCTAAGGGGGCTGAAGCTTTCTTT. Translating it yields CASSPKGAEAFF. The V call is TRBV19, the J call TRBJ1-1; TRBD1 is a possible D gene (6 bases). V shed 5 bases and J shed 6 bases, with 10 bases lying between them. The CDR3 totals 12 residues. Germline values: CDR1 LNHDA, CDR2 SQIVND (reference sequence).

The rearrangement joins TRBV18 to TRBJ1-5, with 10 bases fitting TRBD1. V lost 3 bases, J lost 7 bases, and 3 bases stayed unmatched. The germline gives CDR1 KGHSH, CDR2 LQKENI. This CDR3 has 14 amino acids. For the CDR3, the DNA is TGTGCCAGCTCACCCGGGACAGGGGAACAGCCCCAGCATTTT. Amino acids: CASSPGTGEQPQHF.

The CDR3 bases are TGTGCCAGCAGCCTTGGGACAGCGAGCTCCTACAATGAGCAGTTCTTC. The encoded protein is CASSLGTASSYNEQFF. This rearrangement joins TRBV14 to TRBJ2-1, with 7 bases that match TRBD1. CDR3 size: 16 residues. V gave up 4 bases and J gave up 0 bases; unmatched junction bases: 6. Germline lookup yields CDR1 SGHDN and CDR2 FVKESK.

The chain employs TRBV4-1 and TRBJ2-7; D is perhaps TRBD2 (6 bases). The V and J ends lost 1 base and 1 base respectively, with 11 bases between them. Germline V gene sequence: CDR1 MGHRA, CDR2 YSYEKL. This CDR3 has 15 amino acids. Written as DNA, the CDR3 is TGCGCCAGCAGCCAAGGGGATGGGGGGTCCTACGAGCAGTACTTC. Protein sequence: CASSQGDGGSYEQYF.

This clone was seen a single time. V and J are TRBV18 and TRBJ1-2, with 7 nucleotides matching TRBD1. Germline V gene lookup returns CDR1 KGHSH and CDR2 LQKENI. V dropped 1 base and J dropped 0; count of bases not matched to a gene: 2. The CDR3 is 15 residues long. This CDR3 is CASSPRDRANYGYTF. In nucleotides, the CDR3 is TGTGCCAGCTCACCACGGGACAGAGCTAACTATGGCTACACCTTC.

The chain carries TRBV19 and TRBJ2-7; tentatively, D is TRBD2 (5 bases). The CDR3 sequence is 13 residues long. The V end lost 3 bases, the J end lost 2 bases, and 8 bases lay between the germline ends. The germline CDR1 and CDR2 sequences are LNHDA and SQIVND (reference sequence). Here the CDR3 DNA reads TGTGCCAGTAGTATTGCCGGGACCTACGAGCAGTACTTC. Translating gives CASSIAGTYEQYF.

This clone has more than one count but fewer than ten. The chain joins TRBV3-1 (or the pseudogene TRBV3-2) to TRBJ2-7; D gene unclear. V was clipped by 5 bases and J by 0 bases, with 5 bases between them. This CDR3 region has 12 residues. CDR1 is LGHDT, CDR2 YNNKEL, per germline (reference sequence). The CDR3 protein is CASSSISYEQYF. CDR3 bases: TGTGCCAGCAGCTCTATCTCCTACGAGCAGTACTTC.

The V gene is TRBV30, the J gene TRBJ1-5, with 7 nucleotides matching TRBD1. There are 14 residues in the CDR3. V lost 4 bases, J lost 4 bases, and 7 bases stayed unmatched. CDR1 and CDR2 from the germline V gene are GTSNPN and SVGIG (reference sequence). This CDR3 is CAWKVGGRNQPQHF. For the CDR3, the DNA is TGTGCCTGGAAGGTAGGGGGCAGGAATCAGCCCCAGCATTTT.

The chain joins TRBV7-9 to TRBJ2-1; 8 bases line up with TRBD2. After removal of 3 bases from V and 4 bases from J, the junction contained 5 bases not matched to a gene. There are 15 residues in the CDR3. Per germline, CDR1 SEHNR and CDR2 FQNEAQ (reference sequence). CDR3 sequence reads: CASSFGGTRYNEQFF. CDR3 DNA sequence: TGTGCCAGCAGCTTCGGTGGGACTAGATACAATGAGCAGTTCTTC.

J is TRBJ2-3 and V is TRBV19; D ambiguous. The germline V gene encodes CDR1 LNHDA and CDR2 SQIVND (reference sequence). Trimming removed 5 bases from V and 1 base from J, with 10 bases in between. The CDR3 consists of 14 residues. The CDR3 loop is CASSWVAGTDTQYF. In DNA, the CDR3 is TGTGCCAGTAGTTGGGTGGCGGGCACAGATACGCAGTATTTT.

J is TRBJ1-5 and V is TRBV2; 8 nucleotides agree with TRBD1. The CDR3 consists of 15 residues. The V gene end was trimmed by 4 bases and the J gene end by 4 bases; junction bases not matched to a gene: 6. Germline V gene lookup returns CDR1 SNHLY and CDR2 FYNNEI. CDR3 loop: CASSARQGRNQPQHF. The CDR3 region has the DNA TGTGCCAGCAGTGCTAGACAGGGGAGAAATCAGCCCCAGCATTTT.

The chain is built from TRBV6-5 and TRBJ2-5; 7 bases map to TRBD1. Germline V gives CDR1 MNHEY, CDR2 SVGAGI. With V trimmed by 6 bases and J by 1 base, 5 bases remained unmatched. This CDR3 is 14 amino acids long. The CDR3 DNA reads as TGTGCCAGCAGACTCACAGGGGCCCAAGAGACCCAGTACTTC. Encoded protein: CASRLTGAQETQYF.

This clone was seen only a few times. The chain employs TRBV9 and TRBJ1-2, with 7 bases identical to TRBD1. There are 18 residues in the CDR3. The germline gives CDR1 SGDLS, CDR2 YYNGEE. Germline trimming cut 0 bases from V and 4 bases from J; bases unmatched to any gene: 15. For the CDR3, the DNA is TGTGCCAGCAGCGTAGACCAAAGTGGGACAGAGAGACGCTATGGCTACACCTTC. As protein: CASSVDQSGTERRYGYTF.

The chain couples TRBV5-1 to TRBJ2-5; 12 bases are a match to TRBD2. Germline CDR1 reads SGHRS; CDR2 reads YFSETQ. Losses at the gene ends were 0 bases for V and 1 base for J; bases not matched to a gene: 1. There are 16 residues in the CDR3. DNA for the CDR3: TGCGCCAGCAGCTTGGGGACTAGCGGGGTCCAAGAGACCCAGTACTTC. It is translated as CASSLGTSGVQETQYF.